The 6 T cell receptor beta chains presented below share a single source sample, sequenced in a study of blood T cell repertoires in COVID-19. Method: immunoSEQ multiplex PCR; TCRdb's copy keeps in-frame clones and lacks some. The table has 350,000 to 450,000 clones, less than 90% seen once. The sequenced sample was peripheral blood. Receptors were obtained from a woman aged 55-69 years with COVID-19, enrolled during active disease.

The V and J genes are TRBV3-1 (or the pseudogene TRBV3-2) and TRBJ2-5; no firm D call. The length of the CDR3 is 12 residues. With 6 bases removed from V and 5 bases from J, the gap between germline ends came to 10 bases. Germline CDR1 and CDR2: LGHDT and YNNKEL (reference sequence). CDR3 amino acids: CASSPYGETQYF. The CDR3 nucleotides read TGTGCCAGCAGTCCTTACGGGGAGACCCAGTACTTC.

This sequence joins TRBV10-3 and TRBJ1-4; 9 bases align to TRBD1. Germline CDR1 is ENHRY and CDR2 is SYGVKD. The V segment lost 8 bases and the J segment 5 bases; nucleotides outside the gene matches: 6. The CDR3 loop spans 14 amino acids. The CDR3 DNA reads as TGTGCCATCGGAGGGACAGGGCCGAATGAAAAACTGTTTTTT. Translation gives CAIGGTGPNEKLFF.

J is TRBJ1-4 and V is TRBV6-5, with 9 bases that match TRBD1. Germline CDR1 and CDR2: MNHEY and SVGAGI. V was clipped by 8 bases and J by 8 bases; unmatched bases: 9. This CDR3 comprises 14 residues. CDR3 in amino acids: CASRKGQGREKLFF. The CDR3 DNA follows: TGTGCCAGCCGGAAGGGACAGGGTCGGGAAAAACTGTTTTTT.

The genes are TRBV6-5 and TRBJ1-2; D perhaps matches TRBD1 (6 bases). CDR1 and CDR2 (germline): MNHEY, SVGAGI. V was trimmed by 6 bases and J by 1 base, leaving 15 bases between them. The CDR3 covers 15 residues. Written as DNA, the CDR3 is TGTGCCAGCAGGACCCCGACAGGTTTTAACTATGGCTACACCTTC. Protein: CASRTPTGFNYGYTF.

V and J are TRBV4-2 and TRBJ2-5; 8 positions agree with TRBD2. Germline V gives CDR1 LGHNA, CDR2 YNFKEQ. CDR3 length: 15 residues. V lost 0 bases, J lost 5 bases, and 5 bases stayed unmatched. The CDR3 loop reads CASSQDLRGGETQYF. In DNA form, the CDR3 reads TGTGCCAGCAGCCAAGATCTGCGCGGGGGGGAGACCCAGTACTTC.

The chain joins TRBV6-5 to TRBJ1-5; 7 nucleotides match TRBD1. V lost 5 bases, J lost 6 bases, and 7 bases stayed unmatched. Looked up from germline, CDR1 is MNHEY and CDR2 is SVGAGI. The CDR3 extends over 14 amino acids. Here the CDR3 DNA reads TGTGCCAGCAGTACACAGGGGTGGGGTCAGCCCCAGCATTTT. It codes for CASSTQGWGQPQHF.